Below, 17 T cell receptor beta chains from the same sample are listed, as sequenced in a study of shared clonotypes between healthy human individuals. Data came from immunoSEQ multiplex PCR; TCRdb stores just in-frame clones and leaves some out. The table shows over 750,000 clones, with about 96% occurring only once. Terminally differentiated effector memory CD45RA+ cells were excluded from the naive CD8 cells, which were CD45RO-negative and positively selected for CCR7. Source material: naive CD8+ T cells sorted from blood. The receptors here all came from a man aged 25-45 years in good health.

The chain has TRBV5-6 and TRBJ2-7, with unresolved D. This CDR3 spans 14 amino acids. CDR1 is SGHDT and CDR2 is YYEEEE in the germline V gene. V was clipped by 4 bases and J by 4 bases, with 15 bases between them. CDR3 sequence: CASSVTRKWYEQYF. The CDR3 DNA reads as TGTGCCAGCAGCGTGACACGTAAGTGGTACGAGCAGTACTTC. The variable domain in full, completed from reference TRBV5-6 and TRBJ2-7, reads DAGVTQSPTHLIKTRGQQVTLRCSPKSGHDTVSWYQQALGQGPQFIFQYYEEEERQRGNFPDRFSGHQFPNYSSELNVNALLLGDSALYLCASSVTRKWYEQYFGPGTRLTVT.

The rearrangement joins TRBV9 to TRBJ2-7; D is unclear. Trimming left V 4 bases short and J 4 bases short, with 12 bases between. The germline V gene has CDR1 SGDLS and CDR2 YYNGEE. CDR3 length: 13 amino acids. The CDR3 bases are TGTGCCAGCAGCCATCCTTCAAGATACGAGCAGTACTTC. Translation: CASSHPSRYEQYF.

The chain links TRBV4-1 to TRBJ2-3, with 8 bases fitting TRBD1. This CDR3 region has 16 residues. From germline, CDR1 is MGHRA and CDR2 YSYEKL. V was pared by 3 bases and J by 6 bases, with 11 bases of the junction left unmatched. CDR3 protein: CASSHLQGARPDTQYF. The DNA for the CDR3 is TGCGCCAGCAGCCACCTTCAGGGGGCGAGGCCGGATACGCAGTATTTT.

The V and J genes are TRBV15 and TRBJ2-7; tentatively, D is TRBD1 (6 bases). V gave up 3 bases and J gave up 7 bases, with 16 bases separating them. The germline CDR1 and CDR2 sequences are LNHNV and YYDKDF (reference sequence). CDR3 length: 14 residues. The CDR3 sequence is CATSSPINRVEQYF. The CDR3 nucleotides read TGTGCCACCAGCAGCCCAATCAACAGGGTTGAGCAGTACTTC.

Comments on this clone: This clone may be a read error of a much larger clone one base away. Distinct nucleotide sequences in the sample also encode this CDR3. The rearrangement uses TRBV2 and TRBJ2-1, with D unclear. Germline loops: CDR1 SNHLY, CDR2 FYNNEI. The CDR3 length is 10 residues. The V end was cut by 6 bases, the J end by 7 bases, with 4 bases between. CDR3 sequence: CASRGNEQFF. CDR3 sequence (DNA): TGTGCCAGCAGAGGGAATGAGCAGTTCTTC.

This clone was observed a single time. The CDR3 spells CASQPQGTGELFF. The CDR3 DNA follows: TGTGCCAGCCAACCTCAGGGAACCGGGGAGCTGTTTTTT. The chain uses TRBV25-1 and TRBJ2-2; a possible D gene is TRBD1 (5 bases). Trimming shortened V by 8 bases and J by 5 bases, and 12 bases separated the two germline ends. This CDR3 has 13 residues. The V gene's germline CDR1 is MGHDK and CDR2 SYGVNS. Combining the CDR3 with reference TRBV25-1 and TRBJ2-2 gives the whole variable domain EADIYQTPRYLVIGTGKKITLECSQTMGHDKMYWYQQDPGMELHLIHYSYGVNSTEKGDLSSESTVSRIRTEHFPLTLESARPSHTSQYLCASQPQGTGELFFGEGSRLTVL.

The chain has TRBV27 and TRBJ2-2; D remains unclear. Deletions cut 6 bases from V and 2 bases from J, with 1 base between. The CDR3 spans 11 residues. Germline loops: CDR1 MNHEY, CDR2 SMNVEV (reference sequence). The CDR3 here is CASSNTGELFF. The CDR3 DNA sequence: TGTGCCAGCAGCAACACCGGGGAGCTGTTTTTT.

This chain links TRBV7-9 with TRBJ2-7; D uncertain. The CDR3 consists of 11 residues. Germline-derived CDR1 and CDR2 are SEHNR and FQNEAQ (reference sequence). V gave up 5 bases and J gave up 5 bases, with 7 bases separating them. The chain's CDR3 is CASSLRHEQYF. As DNA, the CDR3 is TGTGCCAGCAGCCTTAGACACGAGCAGTACTTC.

The CDR3 is CASSQAQGDFGNQPQHF. Here the CDR3 DNA reads TGCGCCAGCAGCCAAGCACAGGGGGATTTCGGCAATCAGCCCCAGCATTTT. This chain connects TRBV4-1 to TRBJ1-5, with 8 bases that match TRBD1. Germline assignment: CDR1 MGHRA and CDR2 YSYEKL. The CDR3 extends over 17 amino acids. V shed 1 base, J shed 2 bases, and the junction held 7 bases outside the gene matches.

The chain carries TRBV29-1 and TRBJ1-2, with TRBD1 identical over 9 bases. From germline, CDR1 is SQVTM and CDR2 ANQGSEA. V lost 7 bases to trimming and J lost 7 bases; unmatched junction nucleotides: 7. The CDR3 runs 12 residues. The CDR3 DNA reads TGCAGCGCGGAGGACAGGGGCCGTGGCTACACCTTC. This translates into CSAEDRGRGYTF.

CDR3 protein: CASSQALALLGSREAFF. The DNA of the CDR3 is TGCGCCAGCAGCCAAGCCCTTGCCCTTCTTGGTAGCCGTGAAGCTTTCTTT. The genes are TRBV4-1 and TRBJ1-1, with unresolved D. Germline V gene lookup returns CDR1 MGHRA and CDR2 YSYEKL. With 1 base removed from V and 7 bases from J, the gap between germline ends came to 22 bases. The CDR3 consists of 17 residues.

This clone was counted a single time. This chain connects TRBV2 to TRBJ2-3, with 9 bases lining up with TRBD2. Trimming cost V 2 bases and J 5 bases; bases outside gene matches: 5. Germline assignment: CDR1 SNHLY and CDR2 FYNNEI. The CDR3 has 15 residues. The DNA of the CDR3 is TGTGCCAGCAGTGAATTGGCTAGCGGGATAGATACGCAGTATTTT. It translates to CASSELASGIDTQYF.

The chain joins TRBV27 to TRBJ2-7, with 9 bases fitting TRBD1. The germline gives CDR1 MNHEY, CDR2 SMNVEV (reference sequence). The CDR3 is 15 residues long. Losses at the gene ends were 3 bases for V and 1 base for J; bases not matched to a gene: 4. The CDR3 coding sequence is TGTGCCAGCAGTTTTAAGGGACAGGGTTCCTACGAGCAGTACTTC. It specifies CASSFKGQGSYEQYF.

The chain combines TRBV18 with TRBJ1-2; D perhaps matches TRBD1 (5 bases). CDR3 length equals 17 residues. Per the germline V gene, CDR1 is KGHSH and CDR2 is LQKENI. V shed 2 bases and J shed 5 bases, with 21 bases lying between them. CDR3 DNA: TGTGCCAGCTCACCATATGTCCTTAAGGGACTGGATTATGGCTACACCTTC. It codes for CASSPYVLKGLDYGYTF.

The J gene is TRBJ2-3, the V gene TRBV14, with D unclear. V dropped 1 base and J dropped 7 bases, with 3 bases sitting between them. The CDR3 sequence is 11 residues long. Germline V lookup: CDR1 SGHDN, CDR2 FVKESK. The CDR3 region is CASSQGNTQYF. The CDR3 region has the DNA TGTGCCAGCAGCCAAGGAAATACGCAGTATTTT.

V and J are TRBV9 and TRBJ2-3; 12 bases are shared with TRBD2. The CDR3 runs to 16 residues. Germline V gene lookup returns CDR1 SGDLS and CDR2 YYNGEE. With V trimmed by 1 base and J by 1 base, 1 base remained unmatched. The CDR3 is CASSVWTSGGTDTQYF. CDR3 DNA sequence: TGTGCCAGCAGCGTATGGACTAGCGGGGGCACAGATACGCAGTATTTT.

The chain couples TRBV9 to TRBJ1-1, with D possibly being TRBD1 (5 bases). The CDR3 has 12 amino acids. Germline CDR1 reads SGDLS; CDR2 reads YYNGEE. The V and J ends lost 4 bases and 8 bases respectively, with 12 bases between them. CDR3 nucleotides: TGTGCCAGCAGCCCAGGGAGGGGCGAAGCTTTCTTT. Its protein product is CASSPGRGEAFF.